Given below is one T cell receptor (beta chain) in context. Antigen unknown. The sample comes from a study of cytomegalovirus exposure and HLA in healthy donors. The study, taken as a whole, reports: In terms of immune exposure information, only CMV serostatus was available. In a later analysis, specific HLA alleles were associated with 15,000 to 20,000 TCR beta sequences at a 0.05 false discovery rate.

V was shortened by 2 bases and J by 4 bases, with 12 bases between the two germline ends. Germline CDR1 MNHEY, CDR2 SVGAGI. CDR3 length: 16 residues. The PCR was carried out with 60 Vbeta primers and 13 Jbeta primers. This table comes from immunoSEQ multiplex PCR, and its TCRdb copy is limited to in-frame clones, with some not included. This table holds 120,000 to 150,000 clones, roughly 80% found once. The receptor was isolated from a woman aged 40 to 50 in good health and CMV-seropositive. Sequenced: PBMCs. This chain links TRBV6-5 with TRBJ2-6, with D tentatively TRBD2 (7 bases). The CDR3, as DNA: TGTGCCAGCAGTTACGGGGGGGGCCCCGGGGCCAACGTCCTGACTTTC. It is translated as CASSYGGGPGANVLTF.